Given below is one TCR beta chain in context. The CDR3 is 14 residues long. Germline trimming cut 5 bases from V and 3 bases from J; bases unmatched to any gene: 3. The V gene's germline CDR1 is SGHTA and CDR2 FQGNSA. These data come from a study of shared clonotypes between healthy human individuals. Clones were read by immunoSEQ multiplex PCR, and TCRdb kept only the in-frame ones, dropping some. The repertoire has 470,000 or so clones, 81% of them found once; the top ten carry about 12%. Each unsorted sample relied on 90 million or so PBMCs as its source of genomic DNA. The sequenced sample consisted of PBMCs. The rearrangement links TRBV7-2 to TRBJ2-7; 11 bases match TRBD2. The source of this sequence is a woman between 40 and 55 years old in good health. Some clones in this sample may be carry-over from other donors' samples. DNA for the CDR3: TGTGCCAGCAGCAAGACTAGCGGGAACTACGAGCAGTACTTC. Protein sequence: CASSKTSGNYEQYF. Filled out from reference TRBV7-2 and TRBJ2-7, the complete variable domain reads GAGVSQSPSNKVTEKGKDVELRCDPISGHTALYWYRQSLGQGLEFLIYFQGNSAPDKSGLPSDRFSAERTGGSVSTLTIQRTQQEDSAVYLCASSKTSGNYEQYFGPGTRLTVT.